This T cell receptor beta chain was sequenced during a study of T cells in localized non-small cell lung cancer. Study conclusions and caveats: Prolonged overall survival went with higher T cell density in the blood. Measurement of T cell clonality placed uninvolved adjacent lung highest, above the level in tumor. Appearances in adjacent lung were noted for a median roughly 50 of the top 100 tumor clones. Only one tumor region went through sequencing, so heterogeneity may still be there.

Comment on this clone: No antigen is known for it.

Profiled with immunoSEQ multiplex PCR; TCRdb holds only in-frame clones, not every one. There are some 1,700 clones in the sample; approximately 32% occur only once, and around 12% lies in the top ten. Germline assignment: CDR1 KGHSH and CDR2 LQKENI. The CDR3 contains 13 residues. V was shortened by 2 bases and J by 8 bases, with 10 bases between the two germline ends. Sequenced material: lung tumor tissue, taken before any cancer treatment. This clonotype was obtained from a female donor older than 55 with stage I squamous cell lung carcinoma. The chain uses TRBV18 and TRBJ1-3, with D unresolved. The CDR3 DNA sequence: TGTGCCAGCTCACCAATGGAGAGGGACACCATATATTTT. Amino acids: CASSPMERDTIYF.